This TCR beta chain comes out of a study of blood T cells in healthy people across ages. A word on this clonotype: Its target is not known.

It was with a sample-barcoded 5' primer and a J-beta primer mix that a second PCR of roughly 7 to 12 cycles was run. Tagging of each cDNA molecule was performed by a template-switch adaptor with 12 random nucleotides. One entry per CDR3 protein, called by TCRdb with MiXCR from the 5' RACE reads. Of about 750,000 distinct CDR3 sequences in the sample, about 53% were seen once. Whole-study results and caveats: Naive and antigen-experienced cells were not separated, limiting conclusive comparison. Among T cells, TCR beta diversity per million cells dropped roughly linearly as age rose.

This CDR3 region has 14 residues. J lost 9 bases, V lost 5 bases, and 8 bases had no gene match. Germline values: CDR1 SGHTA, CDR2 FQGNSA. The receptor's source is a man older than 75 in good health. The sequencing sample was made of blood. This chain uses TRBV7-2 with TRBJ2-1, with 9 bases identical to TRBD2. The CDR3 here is CASSPGGLAIEQFF. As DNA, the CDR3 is TGTGCCAGCAGCCCGGGGGGACTAGCTATTGAGCAGTTCTTC.